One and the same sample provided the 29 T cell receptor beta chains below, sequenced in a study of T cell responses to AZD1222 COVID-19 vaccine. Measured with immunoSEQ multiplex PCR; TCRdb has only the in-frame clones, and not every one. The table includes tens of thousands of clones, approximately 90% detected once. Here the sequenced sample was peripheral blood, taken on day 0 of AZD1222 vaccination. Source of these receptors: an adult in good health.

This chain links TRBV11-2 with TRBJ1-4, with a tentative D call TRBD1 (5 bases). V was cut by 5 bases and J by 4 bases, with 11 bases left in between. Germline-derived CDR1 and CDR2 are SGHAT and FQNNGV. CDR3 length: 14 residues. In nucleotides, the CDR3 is TGTGCCAGCAGCCGCGGGGGGAATAATGAAAAACTGTTTTTT. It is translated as CASSRGGNNEKLFF. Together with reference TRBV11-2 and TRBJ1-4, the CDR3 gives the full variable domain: EAGVAQSPRYKIIEKRQSVAFWCNPISGHATLYWYQQILGQGPKLLIQFQNNGVVDDSQLPKDRFSAERLKGVDSTLKIQPAKLEDSAVYLCASSRGGNNEKLFFGSGTQLSVL.

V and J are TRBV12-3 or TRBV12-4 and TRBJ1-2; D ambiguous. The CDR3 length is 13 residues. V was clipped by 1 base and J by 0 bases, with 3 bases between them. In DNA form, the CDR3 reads TGTGCCAGCAGTTTAGTAGCTAACTATGGCTACACCTTC. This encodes CASSLVANYGYTF.

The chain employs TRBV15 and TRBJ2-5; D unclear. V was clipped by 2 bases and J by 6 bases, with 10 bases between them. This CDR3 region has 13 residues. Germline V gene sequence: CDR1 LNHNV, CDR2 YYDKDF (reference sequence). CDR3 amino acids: CATSRRPGQTQYF. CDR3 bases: TGTGCCACCAGCAGACGGCCTGGTCAGACCCAGTACTTC.

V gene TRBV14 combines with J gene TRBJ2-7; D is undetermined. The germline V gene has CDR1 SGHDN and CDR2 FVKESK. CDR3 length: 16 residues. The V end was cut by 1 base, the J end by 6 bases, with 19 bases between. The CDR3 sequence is CASSQGPVIPRSEQYF. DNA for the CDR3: TGTGCCAGCAGCCAAGGCCCCGTCATCCCCCGTTCCGAGCAGTACTTC.

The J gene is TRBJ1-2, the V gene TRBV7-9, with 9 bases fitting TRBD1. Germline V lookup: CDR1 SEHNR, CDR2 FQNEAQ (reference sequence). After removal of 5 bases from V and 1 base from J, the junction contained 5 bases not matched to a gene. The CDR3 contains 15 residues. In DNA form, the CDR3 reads TGTGCCAGCAGCAAACAGGGGGCTGTTAACTATGGCTACACCTTC. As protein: CASSKQGAVNYGYTF.

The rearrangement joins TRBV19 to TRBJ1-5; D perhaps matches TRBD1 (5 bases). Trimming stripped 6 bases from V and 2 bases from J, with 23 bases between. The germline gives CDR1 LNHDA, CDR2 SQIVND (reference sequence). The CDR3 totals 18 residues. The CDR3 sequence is CASSPPIYRQGGNQPQHF. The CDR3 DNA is TGTGCCAGTAGCCCACCAATTTACCGGCAGGGCGGCAATCAGCCCCAGCATTTT.

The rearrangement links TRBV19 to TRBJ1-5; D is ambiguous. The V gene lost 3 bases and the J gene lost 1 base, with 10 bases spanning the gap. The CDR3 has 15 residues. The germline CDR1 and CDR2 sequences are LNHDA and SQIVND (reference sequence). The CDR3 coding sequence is TGTGCCAGTAGTATCCCGACGGTGAGCAATCAGCCCCAGCATTTT. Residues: CASSIPTVSNQPQHF.

CDR3 in amino acids: CASSLGLSTDTQYF. CDR3 DNA sequence: TGTGCCAGCAGCCTAGGGCTCAGCACAGATACGCAGTATTTT. The V gene is TRBV7-2, the J gene TRBJ2-3; no clear D gene. V was pared by 5 bases and J by 0 bases, with 9 bases between. The CDR3 runs 14 residues. Germline V gene sequence: CDR1 SGHTA, CDR2 FQGNSA.

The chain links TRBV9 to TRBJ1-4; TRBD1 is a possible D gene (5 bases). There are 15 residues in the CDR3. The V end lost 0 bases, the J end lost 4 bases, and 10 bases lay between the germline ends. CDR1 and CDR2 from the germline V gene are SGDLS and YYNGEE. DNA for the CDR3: TGTGCCAGCAGCGTAGGCTGGGGCAATAATGAAAAACTGTTTTTT. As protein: CASSVGWGNNEKLFF.

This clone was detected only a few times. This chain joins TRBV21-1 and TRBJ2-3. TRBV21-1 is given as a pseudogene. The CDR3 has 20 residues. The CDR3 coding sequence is TGTGCCAGCAGCAAAGGTTGGACCCCAACAACCCGTTACCCCACAGATACGCAGTATTTT. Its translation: CASSKGWTPTTRYPTDTQYF.

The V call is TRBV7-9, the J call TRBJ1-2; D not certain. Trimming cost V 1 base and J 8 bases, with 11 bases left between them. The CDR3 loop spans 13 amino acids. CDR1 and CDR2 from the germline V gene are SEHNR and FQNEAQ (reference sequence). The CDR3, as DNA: TGTGCCAGCAGCTTAGAAAGGCTGGGAGGCTACACCTTC. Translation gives CASSLERLGGYTF.

In DNA form, the CDR3 reads TGTGCCGGAGGATACTATAATTCACCCCTCCACTTT. Translated, it gives CAGGYYNSPLHF. The chain couples TRBV6-5 to TRBJ1-6, with D unclear. The CDR3 loop spans 12 amino acids. The V and J ends lost 11 bases and 3 bases respectively, with 8 bases between them. Germline CDR1 MNHEY, CDR2 SVGAGI.

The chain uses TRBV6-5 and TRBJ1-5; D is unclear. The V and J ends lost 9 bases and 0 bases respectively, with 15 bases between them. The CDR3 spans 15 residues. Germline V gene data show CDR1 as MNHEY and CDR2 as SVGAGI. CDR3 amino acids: CASLLQRNSNQPQHF. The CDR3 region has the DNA TGTGCCAGTCTACTCCAGCGGAATAGCAATCAGCCCCAGCATTTT.

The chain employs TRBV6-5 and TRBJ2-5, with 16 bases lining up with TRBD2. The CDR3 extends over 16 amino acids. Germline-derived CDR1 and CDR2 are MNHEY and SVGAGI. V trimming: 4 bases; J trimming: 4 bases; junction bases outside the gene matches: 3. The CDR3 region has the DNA TGTGCCAGCAGTTTCGGGACTAGCGGGGGGGCAGAGACCCAGTACTTC. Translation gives CASSFGTSGGAETQYF.

The CDR3 bases are TGTGCCAGCAGGCCAAGGGGACAGGGCTTTTGGACCTACGAGCAGTACTTC. It yields the protein CASRPRGQGFWTYEQYF. The chain recombines TRBV5-6 with TRBJ2-7; TRBD1 matches 9 bases. This CDR3 contains 17 residues. J gave up 2 bases and V 5 bases, and 14 bases lay outside the gene matches. The V gene's germline CDR1 is SGHDT and CDR2 YYEEEE.

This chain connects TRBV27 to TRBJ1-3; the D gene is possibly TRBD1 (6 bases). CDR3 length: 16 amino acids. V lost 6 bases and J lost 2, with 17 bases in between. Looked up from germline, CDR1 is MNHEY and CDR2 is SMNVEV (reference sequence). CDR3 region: CASRGPGGAPGNTIYF. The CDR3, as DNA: TGTGCCAGCAGGGGGCCGGGGGGCGCTCCTGGAAACACCATATATTTT.

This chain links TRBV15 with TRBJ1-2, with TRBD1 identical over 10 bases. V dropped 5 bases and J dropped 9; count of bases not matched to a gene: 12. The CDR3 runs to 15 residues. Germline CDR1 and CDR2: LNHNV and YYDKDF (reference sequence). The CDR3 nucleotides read TGTGCCACCAGCGCCGGCCGGTGGGGACAGGGGAGCTACACCTTC. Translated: CATSAGRWGQGSYTF.

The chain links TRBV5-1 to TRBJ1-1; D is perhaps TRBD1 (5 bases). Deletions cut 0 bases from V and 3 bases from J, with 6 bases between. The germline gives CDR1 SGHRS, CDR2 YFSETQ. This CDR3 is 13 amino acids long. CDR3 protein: CASSLAGHTEAFF. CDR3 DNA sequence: TGCGCCAGCAGCTTGGCAGGGCACACTGAAGCTTTCTTT. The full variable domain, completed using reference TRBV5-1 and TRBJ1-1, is KAGVTQTPRYLIKTRGQQVTLSCSPISGHRSVSWYQQTPGQGLQFLFEYFSETQRNKGNFPGRFSGRQFSNSRSEMNVSTLELGDSALYLCASSLAGHTEAFFGQGTRLTVV.

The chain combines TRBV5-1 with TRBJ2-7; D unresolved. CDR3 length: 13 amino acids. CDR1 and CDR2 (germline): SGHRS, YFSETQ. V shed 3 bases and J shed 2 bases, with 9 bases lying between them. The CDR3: CASSSEPPYEQYF. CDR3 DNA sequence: TGCGCCAGCAGCTCAGAACCCCCCTACGAGCAGTACTTC.

The CDR3, as DNA: TGTGCCACCACCACCACCGGGGAGCTGTTTTTT. It is translated as CATTTTGELFF. The chain uses TRBV15 and TRBJ2-2; D remains unclear. Trimming stripped 7 bases from V and 4 bases from J, with 4 bases between. CDR3 length: 11 amino acids. The germline V gene has CDR1 LNHNV and CDR2 YYDKDF (reference sequence).

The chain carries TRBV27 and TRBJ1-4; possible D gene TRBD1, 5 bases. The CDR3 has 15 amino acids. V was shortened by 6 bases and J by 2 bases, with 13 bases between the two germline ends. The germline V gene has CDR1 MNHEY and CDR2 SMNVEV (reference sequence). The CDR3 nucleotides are TGTGCCAGCAGGCCCCTGGGGGGGACTAATGAAAAACTGTTTTTT. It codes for CASRPLGGTNEKLFF. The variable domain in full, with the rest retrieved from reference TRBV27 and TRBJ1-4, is EAQVTQNPRYLITVTGKKLTVTCSQNMNHEYMSWYRQDPGLGLRQIYYSMNVEVTDKGDVPEGYKVSRKEKRNFPLILESPSPNQTSLYFCASRPLGGTNEKLFFGSGTQLSVL.

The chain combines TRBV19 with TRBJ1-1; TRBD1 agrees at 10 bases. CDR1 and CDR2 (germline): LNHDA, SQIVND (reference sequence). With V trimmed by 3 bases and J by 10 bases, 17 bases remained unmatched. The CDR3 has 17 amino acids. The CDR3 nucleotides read TGTGCCAGTAGTATTGTGGGGACAGGGGTCCCCGGTGCTGTAGCTTTCTTT. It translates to CASSIVGTGVPGAVAFF.

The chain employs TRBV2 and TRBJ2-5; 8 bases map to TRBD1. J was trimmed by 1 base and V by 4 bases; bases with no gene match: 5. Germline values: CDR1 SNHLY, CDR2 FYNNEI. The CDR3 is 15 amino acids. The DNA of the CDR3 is TGTGCCAGCAGTGTTCTAGGACAGGGCCAAGAGACCCAGTACTTC. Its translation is CASSVLGQGQETQYF. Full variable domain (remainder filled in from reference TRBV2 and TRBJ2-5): EPEVTQTPSHQVTQMGQEVILRCVPISNHLYFYWYRQILGQKVEFLVSFYNNEISEKSEIFDDQFSVERPDGSNFTLKIRSTKLEDSAMYFCASSVLGQGQETQYFGPGTRLLVL.

DNA of the CDR3: TGCAGCGTTGAATCTGGGTGGAACACAGATACGCAGTATTTT. Its translation: CSVESGWNTDTQYF. This chain uses TRBV29-1 with TRBJ2-3; D unresolved. Germline V gene lookup returns CDR1 SQVTM and CDR2 ANQGSEA. The length of the CDR3 is 14 residues. With 2 bases removed from V and 2 bases from J, the gap between germline ends came to 11 bases.

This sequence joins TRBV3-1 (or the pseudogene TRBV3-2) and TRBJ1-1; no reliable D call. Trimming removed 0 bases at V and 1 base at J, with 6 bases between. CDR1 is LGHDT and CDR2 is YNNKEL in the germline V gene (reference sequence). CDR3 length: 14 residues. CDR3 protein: CASSQEAPNTEAFF. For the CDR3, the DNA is TGTGCCAGCAGCCAAGAAGCACCGAACACTGAAGCTTTCTTT.

Here the CDR3 DNA reads TGTGCCAGCAGCACTTTAGAGAATCAGCCCCAGCATTTT. This encodes CASSTLENQPQHF. This chain joins TRBV2 and TRBJ1-5; D is unresolved. V lost 6 bases, J lost 4 bases, and 10 bases lay in between. The CDR3 consists of 13 residues. Germline lookup yields CDR1 SNHLY and CDR2 FYNNEI.

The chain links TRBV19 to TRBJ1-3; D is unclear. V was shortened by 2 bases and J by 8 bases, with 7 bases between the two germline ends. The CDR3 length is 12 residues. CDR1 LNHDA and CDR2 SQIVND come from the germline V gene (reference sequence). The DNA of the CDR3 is TGTGCCAGTAGTATATTTCAGGACACCATATATTTT. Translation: CASSIFQDTIYF.

The CDR3 nucleotides read TGTGCCTGGAGTGGGCAGCCTGGAAACACCATATATTTT. It codes for CAWSGQPGNTIYF. The chain joins TRBV30 to TRBJ1-3; no clear D. The V and J ends lost 1 base and 2 bases respectively, with 6 bases between them. Germline CDR1 and CDR2: GTSNPN and SVGIG (reference sequence). The CDR3 loop spans 13 amino acids.

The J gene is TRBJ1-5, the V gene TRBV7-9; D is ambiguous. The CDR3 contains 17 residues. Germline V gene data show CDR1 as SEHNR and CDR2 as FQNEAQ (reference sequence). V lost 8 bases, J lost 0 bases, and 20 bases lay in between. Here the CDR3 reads CASSSTDPQYSNQPQHF. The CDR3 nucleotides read TGTGCCAGCTCTAGCACAGACCCCCAATATAGCAATCAGCCCCAGCATTTT.